This T cell receptor beta chain was captured by sequencing in a study of cytomegalovirus exposure and HLA in healthy donors (dated by TCRdb to about 2017). About the study as a whole: According to an earlier analysis of several hundred of the donors, about 170 million T cells yielded 117 million unique TCR beta sequences and 276 Gb of sequence data. About 280 gigabases of sequencing data and approximately 93 million unique TCR sequences were included in an early release covering 550 to 650 HLA-typed donors. Of the roughly 400 genotyped donors, about 80% fell in the genetic ancestry cluster associated with self-reported Caucasian donors. The aim of the study was to test whether cataloging public T cell receptors could identify signatures of past pathogen exposure. Using immunosequencing, the study profiled T cell repertoires from 500 to 800 subjects and related those repertoires to cytomegalovirus serostatus. In addition to the first cohort of approximately 650 subjects, a separate validation cohort of 120 different subjects was used. The study combined high-throughput TCR immunosequencing, statistical association of individual TCRs with disease status, and machine learning to predict cytomegalovirus infection status. A later analysis re-examined previously published TCR beta repertoires from hundreds of donors and added high-resolution HLA genotyping to investigate patterns of TCR occurrence. In the later analysis, no new phenotypic data were used to find candidate immune exposures; instead, reliance was placed on TCR beta sequences and their occurrence across donors. An earlier analysis of about 600 of the donors used high-throughput TCR beta sequencing to judge whether each TCR beta V gene segment behaved as functional or pseudogenic. Alongside the repertoire data, information on donor age, sex, ethnicity and CMV serostatus was compiled. In a later genetic analysis, genome-wide SNP genotypes for about three fifths of the 666 donors were used, and that subset was treated as a discovery cohort. All discovery cohort repertoires had been generated on a single sequencing platform. HLA typing covered class I and class II loci at four-digit resolution. Typing coverage differed by locus: A, B, C, DRB1 and DQB1 were typed in about 629-630 donors, DQA1 in 522, DPA1 in 600 to 610, and DPB1 in just under 490. Because of strong linkage in the cohort, five DR-DQ haplotypes were treated as single units for association and clustering. Among over 350 genotyped donors of the cohort, an average of approximately 240,000 unique TCR beta nucleotide sequences were sequenced per donor, roughly a sixth of them non-productive.

The method was the immunoSEQ multiplex PCR assay. For the multiplex PCR, a mixture combining 60 forward primers for TCR Vbeta segments and 13 reverse primers for TCR Jbeta segments was used. The CDR3 region of rearranged TCR beta genes was amplified from genomic DNA with a multiplex PCR assay. On the Illumina HiSeq System, the amplified TCR beta libraries were sequenced as 87-base-pair reads. In the paper's pipeline: In a later analysis, tens of millions of unique TCR beta chains were counted across the 690 or so repertoires, and approximately 11 million of these chains were shared by at least two donors. Raw reads were error-corrected and collapsed into unique sequences with a nearest-neighbor algorithm that merged closely related sequences to remove PCR and sequencing errors. Alignment of CDR3 sequences to IMGT reference sequences was used to assign V, D and J gene segments. For a sequence to be retained, a match of at least six nucleotides to both a V gene segment and a J gene segment was required. A rearrangement counted as productive if the CDR3 had no stop codons and remained in frame with V and J, and every other rearrangement counted as non-productive. Following IMGT convention, CDR3 was defined as the stretch from the second conserved V-encoded cysteine up to the conserved J-encoded phenylalanine. Sequences without an unambiguous match to a single V gene segment were excluded from the earlier analysis of 500 to 700 of the donors. In an earlier analysis of approximately 560 of the donors, a V segment was called functional when productive rearrangements were above 56.7%, and segregating when the standard deviation between donors exceeded 5%. A statistical classification framework was developed to diagnose cytomegalovirus status using the catalog of TCR beta chain sequences. In a later analysis, V and J genes were assigned by comparing TCR nucleotide sequences against IMGT/GENE-DB human TR gene sequences. Using the TCRdist pipeline, a later analysis assigned CDR3 sequences along with most-parsimonious VDJ recombination scenarios. A later analysis defined each TCR beta chain by its CDR3 amino acid sequence plus V-gene family, and excluded reads lacking a unique V-gene family. In a later analysis, fewer than 650 highly shared, low-generation-probability nucleotide sequences were removed to address suspected cross-contamination and a sequencing artifact. A later analysis calculated a clonal expansion index for each public chain from normalized within-repertoire ranks of inferred template counts. A later analysis computed generation probabilities with a VDJ recombination model fitted to out-of-frame rearrangements, and checked the results against IGoR. In a later analysis, TCR-TCR, TCR-HLA and TCR-CMV co-occurrence was scored with hypergeometric tests, and a repertoire-size bias correction was applied to TCR pairs. To estimate false discovery rates, a later analysis permuted the HLA or CMV assignments 20 times. In a later analysis, co-occurring TCRs were grouped using DBSCAN, and TCRdist sequence similarity was added for clustering within HLA-allele-positive subsets. Co-occurrence clustering excluded repertoires with fewer than 30,000 or more than 120,000 public chains, plus five with anomalous nucleotide sharing. TCRdb retrieved this table from immuneACCESS and kept in-frame rearrangements only. Not all clones are present; in checked studies, unresolved V genes account for under half, and no reason is known for the remainder. That table furnishes V, J and clone size, whereas the DNA furnished D and trimming. This sample comprises about 77,000 clones, about four fifths of them detected only once. Of the sample, around 3% falls within the top ten clones.

Results the study describes overall, beyond this receptor: Because the 87-base-pair reads could not distinguish some IMGT-functional V segments, including TRBV6-2 and TRBV6-3, those segments were excluded. Linkage disequilibrium might explain the correlated functional status among segregating V segments, but an unknown experimental factor could not be ruled out. In a later analysis, several top co-occurrence clusters were reported to appear linked to parvovirus B19, influenza, CMV and Epstein-Barr virus. A further reported finding was that TCR beta sequences accurately predicted the HLA-A and HLA-B alleles for most subjects in the first cohort. According to a later analysis, most CMV-associated TCR beta chains appeared to be HLA-restricted, and the HLA associations seemed to be driven largely by CMV exposure. Presence/absence analyses assumed roughly uniform sequencing depth across donors, an assumption that may not hold. Because counts were too low, about 15 rarely observed V segments, including chromosome 9 orphons, were left out of the earlier analysis of 500 to 650 of the donors. V-gene and J-gene trimming of TCR beta chains was associated with a missense DCLRE1C variant in a later genetic analysis, and the association was replicated in an independent cohort. A cluster of highly shared sequence variants was judged likely to be a technical artifact of the sequencing pipeline. The classifier was reported to diagnose cytomegalovirus status with high specificity and sensitivity in both the original cohort and the validation cohort. The authors suggested that the approach could potentially be generalized to other disease states and immunological phenotypes. A later analysis found that TCR association rates varied across HLA loci, with DRB1 alleles showing the most associated TCRs and HLA-C alleles the fewest. HLA typing was unavailable for some donors at each locus, so association tests used only the typed subset. According to a later genetic analysis, donors in an Asian-associated ancestry cluster had fewer N-insertions in productive TCRs than the roughly 670-donor mean. A later analysis found that HLA-associated TCR beta chains were more clonally expanded and had lower generation probabilities than equally common non-associated chains. Most TCR sequences were seen in very few donors, while some public TCRs were found in many individuals. The only immune exposure information available for the cohort was CMV serostatus. In an earlier analysis of more than 450 of the donors, most TCR beta V segments were observed in productive rearrangements about 90% or about 30% of the time, broadly matching IMGT annotations. Three of the identified cytomegalovirus-associated TCR beta chains were confirmed in vitro to be specific for cytomegalovirus antigens. When HLA alleles, especially DR and DQ, strongly co-occurred, attributing TCR associations to individual alleles was difficult. A later analysis associated 15,000 to 20,000 TCR beta sequences with specific HLA alleles at a false discovery rate of 0.05. The study gave a list of over 150 TCR beta chains associated with cytomegalovirus. The cohort was sequenced for TCR beta chains only, and without alpha or paired-chain data the features that could be detected were limited.

With respect to this clone: Its recognized antigen is unknown. No base quality values were provided; no much bigger clone lies one nucleotide off.

Sequences SGDLS (CDR1) and YYNGEE (CDR2) are obtained from the germline V gene. V loses 0 bases, J loses 4 bases, and the germline ends lie 7 bases apart. Reading from cysteine to phenylalanine, the CDR3 counts 13 amino acids. The CDR3 DNA has 39 bases and is translated from base 1. The cohort was made up of about 670 healthy bone marrow donors. At the time of sampling, all cohort members were nominally healthy, though unrecorded immune exposures were likely present. The donor was CMV seronegative and was included in the group of a few hundred seronegative cohort members. Every donor gave a peripheral blood sample, and the peripheral blood mononuclear cells from that sample were used for TCR beta sequencing. The Qiagen DNeasy Blood Extraction Kit was used to extract genomic DNA from the blood cell samples.

The rearranged chain carries TRBV9 and TRBJ1-2; confidence is insufficient to name the D gene. This sequence originates from a man aged 40-49 years in good health and CMV-seronegative. Input material: PBMCs. For the CDR3, the sequence is CASSVGAAYGYTF. DNA sequence: TGTGCCAGCAGCGTAGGGGCAGCCTATGGCTACACCTTC.